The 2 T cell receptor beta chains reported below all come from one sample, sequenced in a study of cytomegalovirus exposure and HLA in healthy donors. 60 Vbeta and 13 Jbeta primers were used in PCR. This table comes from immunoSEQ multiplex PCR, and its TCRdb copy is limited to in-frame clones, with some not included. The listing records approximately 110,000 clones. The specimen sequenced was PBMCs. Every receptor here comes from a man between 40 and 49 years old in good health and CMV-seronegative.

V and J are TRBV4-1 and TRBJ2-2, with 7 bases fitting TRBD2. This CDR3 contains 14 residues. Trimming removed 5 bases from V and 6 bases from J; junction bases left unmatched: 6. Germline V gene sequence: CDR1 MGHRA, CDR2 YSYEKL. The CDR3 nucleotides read TGCGCCAGCAGCGAGCGGGGTTGGGCCGGGGAGCTGTTTTTT. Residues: CASSERGWAGELFF.

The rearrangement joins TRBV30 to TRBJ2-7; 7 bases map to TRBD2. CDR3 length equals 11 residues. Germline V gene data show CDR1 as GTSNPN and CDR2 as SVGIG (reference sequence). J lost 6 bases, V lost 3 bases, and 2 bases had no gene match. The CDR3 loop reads CAWSGGFEQYF. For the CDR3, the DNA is TGTGCCTGGAGCGGGGGGTTCGAGCAGTACTTC. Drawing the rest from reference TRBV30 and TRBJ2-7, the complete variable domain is SQTIHQWPATLVQPVGSPLSLECTVEGTSNPNLYWYRQAAGRGLQLLFYSVGIGQISSEVPQNLSASRPQDRQFILSSKKLLLSDSGFYLCAWSGGFEQYFGPGTRLTVT.